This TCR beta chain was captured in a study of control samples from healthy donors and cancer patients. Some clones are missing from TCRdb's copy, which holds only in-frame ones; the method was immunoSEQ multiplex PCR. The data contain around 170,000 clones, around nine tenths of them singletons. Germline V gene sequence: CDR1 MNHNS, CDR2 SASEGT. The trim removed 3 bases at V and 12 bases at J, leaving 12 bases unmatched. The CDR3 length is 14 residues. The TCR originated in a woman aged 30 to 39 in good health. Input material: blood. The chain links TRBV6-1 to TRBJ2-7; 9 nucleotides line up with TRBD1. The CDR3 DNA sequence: TGTGCCAGCAGTGACCTACCGGGACAGGGTCGTTTGTACGTC. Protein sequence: CASSDLPGQGRLYV.